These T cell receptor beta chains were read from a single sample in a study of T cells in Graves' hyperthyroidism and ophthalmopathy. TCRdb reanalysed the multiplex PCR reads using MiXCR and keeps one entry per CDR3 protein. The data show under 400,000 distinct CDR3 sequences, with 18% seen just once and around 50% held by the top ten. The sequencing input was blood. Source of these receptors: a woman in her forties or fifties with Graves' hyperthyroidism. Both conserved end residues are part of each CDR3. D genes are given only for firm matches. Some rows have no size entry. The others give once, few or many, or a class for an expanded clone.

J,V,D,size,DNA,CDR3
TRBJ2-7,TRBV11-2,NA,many,TGTGCCAGCAGCTTAGTATATCCCTACGAGCAGTACTTC,CASSLVYPYEQYF
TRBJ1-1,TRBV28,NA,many,TGTGCCAGCAGTTCCGGGGCAAAGGAGACTGAAGCTTTCTTT,CASSSGAKETEAFF
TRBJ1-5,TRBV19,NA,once,TGTGCCAGTAGTGACAGTCCCAATCAGCCCCAGCATTTT,CASSDSPNQPQHF
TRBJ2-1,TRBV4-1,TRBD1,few,TGCGCCAGCAGCCAGGAACGGACAGGGGCTCTTTACAATGAGCAGTTCTTC,CASSQERTGALYNEQFF
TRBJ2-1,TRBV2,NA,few,TGTGCCAGCAGCGATCCAGGGGCGGGGAATGATGAGCAGTTCTTC,CASSDPGAGNDEQFF
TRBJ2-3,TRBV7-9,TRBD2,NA,TGTGCCAGCACCCCCCCGGGACTAGCGGGGGGGCAGGTTGGGCAGTATTTT,CASTPPGLAGGQVGQYF
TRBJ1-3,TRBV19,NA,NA,TGTGCCAGTAGTATCGGCTCTGGAAACACCATATATTTT,CASSIGSGNTIYF
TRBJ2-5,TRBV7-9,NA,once,TGTGCCAGCAGCGGACAAGGGCGGGACGTCAGAGAGACCCAGTACTTC,CASSGQGRDVRETQYF
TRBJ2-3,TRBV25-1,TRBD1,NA,TGTGCCAGCAGCCGCGAGGGGGCGCTAGGAGATACGCAGTATTTT,CASSREGALGDTQYF
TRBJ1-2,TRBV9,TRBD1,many,TGTGCCAGCAGCGGGACAGGTCATAATGGCTACACCTTC,CASSGTGHNGYTF
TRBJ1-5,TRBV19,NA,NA,TGTGCCAGTAGTATGACAAGGGGCAATCAGCCCCAGCATTTT,CASSMTRGNQPQHF
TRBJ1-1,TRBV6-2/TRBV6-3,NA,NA,TGTGCCAGCAGTAGGGCGACTGGAGCTTTCTTT,CASSRATGAFF
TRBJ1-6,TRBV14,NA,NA,TGTGCCAGCAGCCTTACCTCCCGGAGGTGGTCACCCCTCCACTTT,CASSLTSRRWSPLHF
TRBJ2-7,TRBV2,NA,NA,TGTGCCAGCAGATTAAGCAGGGAAAACGAGCAGTACTTC,CASRLSRENEQYF